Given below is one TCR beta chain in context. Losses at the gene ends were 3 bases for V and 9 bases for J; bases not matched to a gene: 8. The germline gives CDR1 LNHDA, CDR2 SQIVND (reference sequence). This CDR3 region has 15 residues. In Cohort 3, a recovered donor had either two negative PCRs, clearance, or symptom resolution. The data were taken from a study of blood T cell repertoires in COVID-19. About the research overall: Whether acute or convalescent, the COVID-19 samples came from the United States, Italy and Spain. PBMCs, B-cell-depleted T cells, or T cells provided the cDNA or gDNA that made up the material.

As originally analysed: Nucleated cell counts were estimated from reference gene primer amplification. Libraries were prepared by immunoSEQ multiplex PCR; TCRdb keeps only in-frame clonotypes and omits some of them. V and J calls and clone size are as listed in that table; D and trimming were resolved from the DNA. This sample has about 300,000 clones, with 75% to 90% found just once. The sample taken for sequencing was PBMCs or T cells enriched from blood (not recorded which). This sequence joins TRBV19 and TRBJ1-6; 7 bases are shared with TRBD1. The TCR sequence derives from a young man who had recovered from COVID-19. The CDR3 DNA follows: TGTGCCAGTAGTATCGCTCAGGGGGGAAGTTCACCCCTCCACTTT. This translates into CASSIAQGGSSPLHF. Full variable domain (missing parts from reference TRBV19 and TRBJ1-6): DGGITQSPKYLFRKEGQNVTLSCEQNLNHDAMYWYRQDPGQGLRLIYYSQIVNDFQKGDIAEGYSVSREKKESFPLTVTSAQKNPTAFYLCASSIAQGGSSPLHFGNGTRLTVT.